This T cell receptor (beta chain) came from a study of blood T cell repertoires in COVID-19. Study as a whole: From T cells, B-cell-depleted T cells, or PBMCs came the material, which was cDNA or gDNA.

J lost 1 base, V lost 1 base, and 4 bases had no gene match. This CDR3 is 16 amino acids long. Looked up from germline, CDR1 is LNHDA and CDR2 is SQIVND (reference sequence). Study processing details: Estimates of nucleated cell counts were drawn from the amplification of reference gene primers. Measured with immunoSEQ multiplex PCR; TCRdb has only the in-frame clones, and not every one. D and trimming come from the DNA, and the V and J calls and clone size come from that table. Among roughly 200,000 clones listed, around nine tenths were seen once. V is TRBV19 and J is TRBJ1-1; 9 nucleotides agree with TRBD1. What was sequenced was peripheral blood. This sequence originates from a man aged 35 to 55 with active or convalescent COVID-19. The CDR3 spells CASSIAPGQGNTEAFF. The DNA for the CDR3 is TGTGCCAGTAGTATAGCCCCGGGACAGGGGAACACTGAAGCTTTCTTT.